A selection of T cell receptor beta chains follows, all from one sample in a study of glioma-infiltrating T cells after dendritic cell vaccination. Produced via immunoSEQ multiplex PCR; TCRdb's table is partial and in-frame only. The sample includes 75,000 to 95,000 clones, about 81% seen only once; the top ten take roughly 2.1%. The source material was blood, sampled after dendritic cell vaccination. The receptors originated from a human donor with glioblastoma. The CDR3 runs from the conserved cysteine through the conserved F or W. The D gene is left open where the match is weak. Only part of the rows carry a size: once, few, many, or a class if the clone is expanded.

CDR3 | DNA | size | D | J | length | V
CASTNIRDTYGYTF | TGCGCCAGCACCAACATCCGGGACACCTATGGCTACACCTTC | once | - | TRBJ1-2 | 14 | TRBV23-1
CASSPTSGRTDTQYF | TGTGCCAGCTCACCCACTAGCGGGAGAACAGATACGCAGTATTTT | - | TRBD2 | TRBJ2-3 | 15 | TRBV18
CASSSWTGETQYF | TGTGCCAGCAGCTCCTGGACAGGGGAGACCCAGTACTTC | - | TRBD1 | TRBJ2-5 | 13 | TRBV7-7
CASSIRTGGNGYTF | TGTGCCAGTAGTATCCGGACAGGGGGGAATGGCTACACCTTC | - | TRBD1 | TRBJ1-2 | 14 | TRBV19
CASILQGDTGELFF | TGTGCCAGTATTTTACAGGGGGACACCGGGGAGCTGTTTTTT | - | TRBD1 | TRBJ2-2 | 14 | TRBV19
CASSPTGGADTQYF | TGTGCCAGCAGCCCTACAGGGGGCGCAGATACGCAGTATTTT | - | TRBD1 | TRBJ2-3 | 14 | TRBV11-3
CASSRDLRTTEAFF | TGTGCCAGTAGTCGGGACTTAAGGACCACTGAAGCTTTCTTT | few | - | TRBJ1-1 | 14 | TRBV19
CASSTLNPGQGIVMSYGYTF | TGTGCCAGTAGTACCCTTAACCCAGGACAGGGAATCGTTATGAGTTATGGCTACACCTTC | - | TRBD1 | TRBJ1-2 | 20 | TRBV19
CASSPGTRSFLYF | TGTGCCAGCAGTCCCGGGACTAGGTCGTTCCTGTACTTC | - | TRBD2 | TRBJ2-5 | 13 | TRBV14
CASSPDRGRETQYF | TGTGCCAGCAGCCCGGACAGGGGGCGAGAGACCCAGTACTTC | - | TRBD1 | TRBJ2-5 | 14 | TRBV5-4
CASRGGTEAFF | TGCGCCAGCAGAGGAGGGACTGAAGCTTTCTTT | - | - | TRBJ1-1 | 11 | TRBV5-1
CASSIVSAGSGGYTF | TGTGCCAGTAGTATAGTTTCAGCCGGGTCGGGAGGCTACACCTTC | - | - | TRBJ1-2 | 15 | TRBV19
CASSLGGTGGESPLHF | TGTGCCAGCAGCTTAGGAGGGACAGGGGGAGAGTCACCCCTCCACTTT | - | TRBD1 | TRBJ1-6 | 16 | TRBV7-8
CASSSRTGRESGANVLTF | TGTGCCAGCAGCTCACGGACAGGGAGAGAATCTGGGGCCAACGTCCTGACTTTC | - | TRBD1 | TRBJ2-6 | 18 | TRBV5-6
CASSLEQGYGYGYTF | TGTGCCAGCAGCTTGGAACAGGGGTATGGCTATGGCTACACCTTC | few | TRBD1 | TRBJ1-2 | 15 | TRBV5-5
CAISESRVAGDNEQFF | TGTGCCATCAGTGAGTCCAGGGTAGCGGGGGACAATGAGCAGTTCTTC | - | TRBD2 | TRBJ2-1 | 16 | TRBV10-3
CASSIGGGRDIQYF | TGTGCCAGTAGTATAGGCGGGGGGAGGGACATTCAGTACTTC | - | TRBD2 | TRBJ2-4 | 14 | TRBV19
CASSLDRNEQFF | TGTGCCAGCAGCTTAGATCGCAATGAGCAGTTCTTC | - | - | TRBJ2-1 | 12 | TRBV11-3
CASSGQGNSEAFF | TGTGCCAGCAGTGGCCAGGGAAATTCAGAAGCTTTCTTT | - | - | TRBJ1-1 | 13 | TRBV2
CASLPGQGAWGYTF | TGTGCCAGCCTACCCGGACAGGGGGCGTGGGGCTACACCTTC | - | TRBD1 | TRBJ1-2 | 14 | TRBV7-7
CASSLGGVTEAFF | TGCGCCAGCAGCTTGGGGGGCGTCACTGAAGCTTTCTTT | - | - | TRBJ1-1 | 13 | TRBV5-1
CASSIQGGVEKLFF | TGTGCCAGTAGTATACAGGGCGGGGTAGAAAAACTGTTTTTT | few | - | TRBJ1-4 | 14 | TRBV19
CASRIRAGGPTDTQYF | TGTGCCAGCCGGATCCGAGCGGGAGGGCCCACAGATACGCAGTATTTT | - | TRBD2 | TRBJ2-3 | 16 | TRBV7-2
CASSEAPTQNTEAFF | TGTGCCAGCAGTGAAGCCCCAACACAGAACACTGAAGCTTTCTTT | - | - | TRBJ1-1 | 15 | TRBV6-1
CASRSTVSAYNEQFF | TGTGCCAGCAGAAGCACCGTTTCCGCCTACAATGAGCAGTTCTTC | few | - | TRBJ2-1 | 15 | TRBV27
CASSFGLAGGYEQFF | TGTGCCAGCAGCTTCGGACTAGCGGGGGGCTATGAGCAGTTCTTC | - | TRBD2 | TRBJ2-1 | 15 | TRBV7-2
CASSQALGGWDRDEKLFF | TGTGCCAGCAGCCAAGCACTGGGGGGTTGGGACAGGGATGAAAAACTGTTTTTT | - | TRBD1 | TRBJ1-4 | 18 | TRBV4-2
CASSPRTVGEKLFF | TGTGCCAGCAGCCCTCGGACAGTCGGTGAAAAACTGTTTTTT | - | - | TRBJ1-4 | 14 | TRBV14
CASGPGTSGLSTDTQYF | TGTGCCAGCGGCCCGGGGACTAGCGGGCTTAGCACAGATACGCAGTATTTT | - | TRBD2 | TRBJ2-3 | 17 | TRBV5-4
CASSVEGQGADTQYF | TGTGCCAGCAGCGTAGAGGGACAGGGGGCAGATACGCAGTATTTT | - | TRBD1 | TRBJ2-3 | 15 | TRBV9
CASSRQGAFETQYF | TGTGCCAGCTCCAGACAGGGGGCTTTCGAGACCCAGTACTTC | - | TRBD1 | TRBJ2-5 | 14 | TRBV18
CASSDSSRGTEAFF | TGTGCCAGCAGTGACTCGAGTAGGGGAACTGAAGCTTTCTTT | few | - | TRBJ1-1 | 14 | TRBV6-4
CAWSALNTIYF | TGTGCCTGGAGCGCGCTGAACACCATATATTTT | - | - | TRBJ1-3 | 11 | TRBV30
CAADSSGNTIYF | TGTGCCGCCGACAGCTCTGGAAACACCATATATTTT | - | - | TRBJ1-3 | 12 | TRBV10-3
CSVGGGYNEQFF | TGCAGCGTTGGGGGGGGGTACAATGAGCAGTTCTTC | few | TRBD2 | TRBJ2-1 | 12 | TRBV29-1
CASSEDAGKLFF | TGTGCCAGCAGTGAAGACGCGGGGAAACTGTTTTTT | - | - | TRBJ1-4 | 12 | TRBV2
CASSVIRDRGTFNYGYTF | TGTGCCAGTAGTGTCATCCGGGACAGGGGCACCTTTAACTATGGCTACACCTTC | once | TRBD1 | TRBJ1-2 | 18 | TRBV19
CASSEGQGAYEQYF | TGTGCCAGCAGTGAAGGTCAGGGGGCCTACGAGCAGTACTTC | - | TRBD1 | TRBJ2-7 | 14 | TRBV2
CASSGRKGTEAFF | TGTGCCAGCAGTGGGAGGAAAGGCACTGAAGCTTTCTTT | - | - | TRBJ1-1 | 13 | TRBV2
CASSLTGGAHGYTF | TGTGCCAGCAGCTTAACAGGGGGCGCACATGGCTACACCTTC | - | TRBD1 | TRBJ1-2 | 14 | TRBV7-8
CASTIDGTTDTQYF | TGTGCCAGCACTATAGACGGGACAACAGATACGCAGTATTTT | - | - | TRBJ2-3 | 14 | TRBV6-6
CASSPPYGTENSPLHF | TGTGCCAGCTCACCACCGTATGGGACAGAAAATTCACCCCTCCACTTT | - | TRBD1 | TRBJ1-6 | 16 | TRBV18
CASSLEGKGGATEAFF | TGTGCCAGCAGCTTGGAAGGGAAGGGAGGGGCCACTGAAGCTTTCTTT | once | - | TRBJ1-1 | 16 | TRBV5-5
CASSVESGTSGFSSYNEQFF | TGTGCCAGCAGCGTAGAAAGCGGGACTAGCGGATTCTCATCCTACAATGAGCAGTTCTTC | - | TRBD2 | TRBJ2-1 | 20 | TRBV9
CASSVRLAGAGELFF | TGTGCCAGCAGCGTAAGACTAGCGGGAGCCGGGGAGCTGTTTTTT | - | TRBD2 | TRBJ2-2 | 15 | TRBV9
CASWTQRLANTGELFF | TGTGCCAGCTGGACACAACGACTAGCGAACACCGGGGAGCTGTTTTTT | - | - | TRBJ2-2 | 16 | TRBV18
CASSRGVGEETQYF | TGTGCCAGCAGCCGAGGTGTGGGAGAAGAGACCCAGTACTTC | - | - | TRBJ2-5 | 14 | TRBV9
CASRGILHNSPLHF | TGTGCCAGCCGGGGGATCCTTCATAATTCACCCCTCCACTTT | - | - | TRBJ1-6 | 14 | TRBV2
CASGDSTYTQYF | TGTGCCAGCGGGGACAGCACATATACGCAGTATTTT | - | TRBD1 | TRBJ2-3 | 12 | TRBV25-1
CASSTGYEQYF | TGTGCCAGCTCCACAGGGTACGAGCAGTACTTC | - | - | TRBJ2-7 | 11 | TRBV18
CASSLAQNNEQFF | TGCGCCAGCAGCTTGGCCCAGAACAATGAGCAGTTCTTC | - | - | TRBJ2-1 | 13 | TRBV5-1
CASSVAGGLNTGELFF | TGTGCCAGCAGCGTCGCGGGGGGATTAAACACCGGGGAGCTGTTTTTT | - | TRBD2 | TRBJ2-2 | 16 | TRBV5-4
CASSRGWGDTEAFF | TGTGCCAGCAGCCGGGGTTGGGGAGACACTGAAGCTTTCTTT | - | - | TRBJ1-1 | 14 | TRBV5-6
CASSPTGTGEGNQHF | TGTGCCAGCAGCCCGACCGGGACAGGGGAAGGTAACCAGCATTTT | - | TRBD1 | TRBJ1-5 | 15 | TRBV2
CASSHDGTGFEQYF | TGCGCCAGCAGCCACGATGGGACAGGCTTCGAGCAGTACTTC | - | TRBD1 | TRBJ2-7 | 14 | TRBV4-1
CASSRLAGTYEQYF | TGTGCCAGCAGCCGGCTAGCGGGTACCTACGAGCAGTACTTC | - | - | TRBJ2-7 | 14 | TRBV21-1
CASSPTGGLYNEQFF | TGTGCCAGCAGCCCGACAGGGGGGTTGTACAATGAGCAGTTCTTC | once | TRBD1 | TRBJ2-1 | 15 | TRBV7-9
CASSAAGGRGNTIYF | TGTGCCAGCAGTGCGGCAGGGGGTCGAGGGAACACCATATATTTT | - | TRBD1 | TRBJ1-3 | 15 | TRBV2
CASSGKTSGRADTQYF | TGCGCCAGCAGCGGAAAGACTAGCGGGAGAGCAGATACGCAGTATTTT | - | TRBD2 | TRBJ2-3 | 16 | TRBV5-1
CSVEDLGRNTEAFF | TGCAGCGTTGAAGATCTGGGGAGGAACACTGAAGCTTTCTTT | - | - | TRBJ1-1 | 14 | TRBV29-1